The sequence of this TCR beta chain was determined in a study of control samples from healthy donors and cancer patients. This clone appeared a single time. This CDR3 has 13 residues. Germline CDR1 is SEHNR and CDR2 is FQNEAQ (reference sequence). Trimming stripped 3 bases from V and 1 base from J, with 7 bases between. Sequenced by immunoSEQ multiplex PCR; TCRdb stores in-frame clones only, minus some. The repertoire holds under 150,000 clones, with over 90% as singletons. What was sequenced was blood. This clonotype was sampled from a man aged 30-40 years in good health. The rearrangement uses TRBV7-9 and TRBJ2-7, with D tentatively TRBD2 (5 bases). As DNA, the CDR3 is TGTGCCAGCAGCTTCCGGGATTCCTACGAGCAGTACGTC. Protein: CASSFRDSYEQYV.